These 22 T cell receptor beta chains originate from one sample sequenced in a study of OX40 agonist ivuxolimab in advanced cancers. Sequencing was performed with immunoSEQ multiplex PCR; in TCRdb, only in-frame clones are kept and a portion is missing. The sample has over 9,500 clones; roughly 71% are singletons. The sample consisted of CD4+ or CD8+ T cells sorted from blood, taken in a trial of the OX40 agonist ivuxolimab. These receptors were obtained from an adult with an advanced solid tumor such as melanoma, head and neck, liver or kidney cancer.

This sequence joins TRBV7-3 and TRBJ1-3, with D possibly TRBD1 on 6 matching bases. The CDR3 covers 15 residues. V lost 2 bases and J 4 bases, leaving 12 bases between the germline ends. CDR1 and CDR2 (germline): SGHTA, FQGTGA. CDR3 amino acids: CASSLATGRGNTIYF. For the CDR3, the DNA is TGTGCCAGCAGCTTAGCAACAGGGCGGGGAAACACCATATATTTT.

The rearrangement links TRBV27 to TRBJ2-4, with D unresolved. This CDR3 has 15 amino acids. Germline loops: CDR1 MNHEY, CDR2 SMNVEV (reference sequence). The V and J ends lost 3 bases and 8 bases respectively, with 17 bases between them. The CDR3 is CASSFSRSMVDIQYF. The CDR3 nucleotides are TGTGCCAGCAGTTTTTCCCGCTCGATGGTGGACATTCAGTACTTC.

This clone was observed a handful of times. V gene TRBV7-9 combines with J gene TRBJ2-1, with 11 bases lining up with TRBD2. The germline gives CDR1 SEHNR, CDR2 FQNEAQ (reference sequence). V dropped 5 bases and J dropped 6; count of bases not matched to a gene: 3. The CDR3 length is 14 residues. CDR3 residues: CASSTSGSFNEQFF. The CDR3 DNA is TGTGCCAGCAGCACTAGCGGGAGTTTCAATGAGCAGTTCTTC.

V gene TRBV28 combines with J gene TRBJ1-2; D remains unclear. This CDR3 spans 16 amino acids. V shed 6 bases and J shed 6 bases, with 23 bases lying between them. CDR1 and CDR2 from the germline V gene are MDHEN and SYDVKM. The CDR3 here is CASSPLRGGLTDGYTF. The CDR3 DNA follows: TGTGCCAGCAGCCCCCTCCGCGGCGGACTAACGGATGGCTACACCTTC.

This clone was found a few times. The J gene is TRBJ2-2, the V gene TRBV14, with D possibly TRBD2 on 5 matching bases. The V gene lost 3 bases and the J gene lost 8 bases, with 19 bases spanning the gap. Germline V gene lookup returns CDR1 SGHDN and CDR2 FVKESK. CDR3 size: 16 residues. CDR3 residues: CASSHPTDGIPGELFF. In DNA form, the CDR3 reads TGTGCCAGCAGCCACCCGACGGACGGGATTCCGGGGGAGCTGTTTTTT.

This chain connects TRBV2 to TRBJ2-3; the match to TRBD2 covers 15 bases. The ends lost 6 bases at V and 3 bases at J; junction bases unmatched: 7. The CDR3 has 17 residues. CDR1 SNHLY and CDR2 FYNNEI come from the germline V gene. CDR3 loop: CASRVWTSGRVTDTQYF. In DNA, the CDR3 is TGTGCCAGCAGGGTTTGGACTAGCGGGAGGGTGACAGATACGCAGTATTTT. Looking up the rest from reference TRBV2 and TRBJ2-3 gives the full variable domain: EPEVTQTPSHQVTQMGQEVILRCVPISNHLYFYWYRQILGQKVEFLVSFYNNEISEKSEIFDDQFSVERPDGSNFTLKIRSTKLEDSAMYFCASRVWTSGRVTDTQYFGPGTRLTVL.

This sequence joins TRBV6-6 and TRBJ2-7; D may correspond to TRBD1 or TRBD2 (5 bases each). This CDR3 region has 12 residues. The germline gives CDR1 MNHNY, CDR2 SVGAGI (reference sequence). V was cut by 0 bases and J by 7 bases, with 7 bases left in between. Here the CDR3 DNA reads TGTGCCAGCAGTTACTCGTGGGGGGAGCAGTACTTC. This encodes CASSYSWGEQYF.

The chain employs TRBV7-6 and TRBJ2-3; TRBD2 matches at 12 bases. Trimming at V came to 4 bases and at J to 2 bases, leaving 10 bases not matched to a gene. Germline CDR1 and CDR2: SGHVS and FNYEAQ. The CDR3 runs to 18 residues. DNA of the CDR3: TGTGCCAGCAGCTCGGGACTAGCGGGTAGCAGTTACACAGATACGCAGTATTTT. It specifies CASSSGLAGSSYTDTQYF.

The rearrangement joins TRBV4-1 to TRBJ2-7; D not resolved. The V end was cut by 4 bases, the J end by 4 bases, with 11 bases between. The germline CDR1 and CDR2 sequences are MGHRA and YSYEKL. The CDR3 loop spans 13 amino acids. CDR3 amino acids: CASSPGINYEQYF. In nucleotides, the CDR3 is TGCGCCAGCAGCCCGGGTATTAATTACGAGCAGTACTTC.

The rearrangement joins TRBV19 to TRBJ2-7, with TRBD1 as a possible D gene (6 bases). Germline CDR1 LNHDA, CDR2 SQIVND (reference sequence). The CDR3 loop spans 12 amino acids. Trimming left V 10 bases short and J 0 bases short, with 10 bases between. CDR3 nucleotides: TGTGCCACCCGGGACACCTCCTACGAGCAGTACTTC. Translating gives CATRDTSYEQYF.

This clone has a handful of counts. This chain joins TRBV7-2 and TRBJ2-7; TRBD2 is a possible D gene (6 bases). Germline V gene sequence: CDR1 SGHTA, CDR2 FQGNSA. The ends were cut back, 5 bases at V and 0 bases at J, with 20 bases in the middle. The CDR3 contains 17 residues. The CDR3 region is CASSRLRGTESSYEQYF. The CDR3 DNA reads TGTGCCAGCAGCCGCCTCCGTGGGACTGAAAGCTCCTACGAGCAGTACTTC.

This chain uses TRBV19 with TRBJ2-2; D uncertain. The germline V gene encodes CDR1 LNHDA and CDR2 SQIVND (reference sequence). This CDR3 is 14 amino acids long. V lost 2 bases and J 5 bases, leaving 9 bases between the germline ends. CDR3 sequence (DNA): TGTGCCAGTAGTATAACGGGCTGGACCGGGGAGCTGTTTTTT. Protein: CASSITGWTGELFF.

This chain uses TRBV7-9 with TRBJ2-6; D might be TRBD2 (5 bases). The germline CDR1 and CDR2 sequences are SEHNR and FQNEAQ (reference sequence). The CDR3 loop spans 17 amino acids. Trimming left V 7 bases short and J 0 bases short, with 16 bases between. CDR3 nucleotide sequence: TGTGCCAGCAACCCTGCGGGTGGATCCTCTGGGGCCAACGTCCTGACTTTC. This codes for CASNPAGGSSGANVLTF.

This chain joins TRBV15 and TRBJ1-1; D remains ambiguous. The length of the CDR3 is 13 residues. V lost 3 bases and J 3 bases, leaving 8 bases between the germline ends. Germline V gene lookup returns CDR1 LNHNV and CDR2 YYDKDF (reference sequence). The CDR3 region has the DNA TGTGCCACCAGCAGGACCCTTTACACTGAAGCTTTCTTT. It yields the protein CATSRTLYTEAFF.

This clone was seen more than once but under ten times. This chain connects TRBV11-2 to TRBJ2-7, with D perhaps TRBD1 (8 bases). Trimming stripped 2 bases from V and 2 bases from J, with 13 bases between. The germline V gene has CDR1 SGHAT and CDR2 FQNNGV. The CDR3 runs to 15 residues. The DNA of the CDR3 is TGTGCCAGCAGCTTAAATACAGGGGGGGCCTACGAGCAGTACTTC. This sequence encodes CASSLNTGGAYEQYF.

The rearrangement joins TRBV6-5 to TRBJ1-1, with a weak D call TRBD1 (5 bases). The V and J ends lost 2 bases and 4 bases respectively, with 8 bases between them. The CDR3 loop spans 13 amino acids. Germline lookup yields CDR1 MNHEY and CDR2 SVGAGI. Written as DNA, the CDR3 is TGTGCCAGCAGTTACGGGGACCGCACTGAAGCTTTCTTT. Its protein is CASSYGDRTEAFF.

The genes are TRBV5-1 and TRBJ2-4; tentatively, D is TRBD1 or TRBD2 (5 bases each). CDR3 length: 15 residues. In germline, CDR1 is SGHRS, CDR2 YFSETQ. V lost 0 bases and J lost 8, with 15 bases in between. The CDR3: CASSLERAMGDIQYF. The CDR3 DNA follows: TGCGCCAGCAGCTTGGAAAGAGCCATGGGGGACATTCAGTACTTC.

V is TRBV15 and J is TRBJ2-2; the match to TRBD2 covers 11 bases. The germline CDR1 and CDR2 sequences are LNHNV and YYDKDF (reference sequence). The CDR3 is 17 amino acids. The ends lost 3 bases at V and 5 bases at J; junction bases unmatched: 8. The DNA for the CDR3 is TGTGCCACCAGCAGCAGTCCGGGACTAGCGGTTACCGGGGAGCTGTTTTTT. Translating it yields CATSSSPGLAVTGELFF.

As DNA, the CDR3 is TGTGCCAGCGGTCAAGGGGAGAATCAGCCCCAGCATTTT. Translating it yields CASGQGENQPQHF. This chain joins TRBV2 and TRBJ1-5, with a tentative D call TRBD1 (5 bases). CDR1 SNHLY and CDR2 FYNNEI come from the germline V gene. CDR3 length: 13 residues. Trimming removed 8 bases from V and 4 bases from J, with 12 bases in between.

CDR3 sequence (DNA): TGTGCCAGCAGCCAAGGTGGTACTATATACACAGATACGCAGTATTTT. This sequence encodes CASSQGGTIYTDTQYF. This chain links TRBV14 with TRBJ2-3; D remains unclear. V gave up 1 base and J gave up 2 bases, with 13 bases separating them. The CDR3 is made up of 16 amino acids. Looked up from germline, CDR1 is SGHDN and CDR2 is FVKESK.

The rearrangement links TRBV13 to TRBJ2-7; no firm D call. Between the trimmed V and J ends, which lost 0 bases and 5 bases, there was a span of 5 bases. Germline V gene lookup returns CDR1 PRHDT and CDR2 FYEKMQ (reference sequence). CDR3 size: 12 residues. The DNA for the CDR3 is TGTGCCAGCAGCTTAGGAGGGAACGAGCAGTACTTC. It translates to CASSLGGNEQYF.

Only a few counts were recorded for this clone. The chain has TRBV10-3 and TRBJ2-3, with 8 bases fitting TRBD1. With V trimmed by 2 bases and J by 4 bases, 5 bases remained unmatched. The V gene's germline CDR1 is ENHRY and CDR2 SYGVKD. This CDR3 has 15 amino acids. CDR3 in amino acids: CAISEVSGGSDTQYF. In nucleotides, the CDR3 is TGTGCCATCAGTGAGGTATCAGGGGGCTCAGATACGCAGTATTTT.